This T cell receptor beta chain derives from a study of cytomegalovirus exposure and HLA in healthy donors. In the study overall: Among the roughly 400 genotyped donors, around 81% were placed in the Caucasian-associated ancestry cluster. General observations from the study: Most TCRs appeared rarely, but some public TCRs recurred in many donors. Under in vitro conditions, a few CMV-associated chains were confirmed as specific for CMV antigens. Accounts indicate the classifier identified cytomegalovirus status with strong specificity and sensitivity.

PCR amplification relied on 60 Vbeta primers (plus 13 Jbeta primers). Assay used: immunoSEQ multiplex PCR; TCRdb lists only in-frame clones, some missing. The sample comprises about 100,000 clones, approximately 74% of which are singletons, and 1.5% to 2% rests with the top ten. Germline trimming cut 6 bases from V and 0 bases from J; bases unmatched to any gene: 7. The CDR3 runs 15 residues. Per the germline V gene, CDR1 is MDHEN and CDR2 is SYDVKM. To note about this clone: Its antigen is as yet unknown.

The sample comprised PBMCs. The source is a woman aged 40 to 50 in good health and CMV-seronegative. The chain uses TRBV28 and TRBJ2-7; TRBD1 matches 8 bases. Here the CDR3 DNA reads TGTGCCAGCAGCCCGCCACAGGGGGGCTCCTACGAGCAGTACTTC. It yields the protein CASSPPQGGSYEQYF.